Listed here are 10 T cell receptor beta chains from one sample, sequenced in a study of Ad26.COV2.S vaccination and SARS-CoV-2 variants. Specified treatment: around 19 received Ad26.COV2.S at low or high dose, single or two shots; several received placebo; per-sample allocation not given. Samples came from day 63 after the first vaccine or placebo injection. Clones were read by immunoSEQ multiplex PCR, and TCRdb kept only the in-frame ones, dropping some. The sample includes hundreds of thousands of clones, roughly 84% of them seen just once. Here the sequenced sample was peripheral blood, taken in a trial of Ad26.COV2.S vaccine versus placebo. These receptors all stem from a person between 18 and 60 years old who received the Ad26.COV2.S COVID-19 vaccine or a placebo.

V gene TRBV5-4 combines with J gene TRBJ1-1; D call uncertain. The ends were cut back, 5 bases at V and 3 bases at J, with 11 bases in the middle. CDR3 length equals 13 residues. The germline gives CDR1 SGHNT, CDR2 YYREEE (reference sequence). In DNA, the CDR3 is TGTGCCAGCAGTCCGGGTAGGGACACTGAAGCTTTCTTT. The encoded protein is CASSPGRDTEAFF.

V gene TRBV3-1 (or the pseudogene TRBV3-2) combines with J gene TRBJ1-4, with 11 bases fitting TRBD1. The CDR3 spans 14 residues. The germline CDR1 and CDR2 sequences are LGHDT and YNNKEL (reference sequence). Unmatched junction bases numbered 6, after V lost 5 bases and J lost 10 bases. CDR3 sequence reads: CASSYRDRGGKLFF. DNA of the CDR3: TGTGCCAGCAGCTACCGGGACAGGGGGGGAAAACTGTTTTTT.

This chain connects TRBV6-5 to TRBJ2-1; TRBD2 is a possible D gene (5 bases). Germline loops: CDR1 MNHEY, CDR2 SVGAGI. CDR3 length: 13 residues. V gave up 2 bases and J gave up 8 bases, with 10 bases separating them. CDR3 region: CASSYTGSDEQFF. In DNA form, the CDR3 reads TGTGCCAGCAGTTACACGGGGAGTGATGAGCAGTTCTTC.

This rearrangement joins TRBV5-1 to TRBJ2-7; the D is unclear. Germline values: CDR1 SGHRS, CDR2 YFSETQ. The CDR3 spans 14 residues. The V end lost 1 base, the J end lost 0 bases, and 8 bases lay between the germline ends. The chain's CDR3 is CASSLSAVSYEQYF. In DNA form, the CDR3 reads TGCGCCAGCAGCTTGTCTGCCGTCTCCTACGAGCAGTACTTC.

This chain connects TRBV7-9 to TRBJ1-4, with 7 bases lining up with TRBD1. The CDR3 contains 15 residues. The germline V gene encodes CDR1 SEHNR and CDR2 FQNEAQ (reference sequence). With 4 bases clipped from V and 7 bases from J, the junction kept 9 bases outside the gene matches. CDR3 protein: CASSSTRRGLEKLFF. In nucleotides, the CDR3 is TGTGCCAGCAGCTCTACTCGGAGGGGGCTTGAAAAACTGTTTTTT.

The chain carries TRBV15 and TRBJ2-7; D is unclear. The CDR3 totals 15 residues. Trimming pared 0 bases from V and 2 bases from J, leaving 11 bases between. The germline gives CDR1 LNHNV, CDR2 YYDKDF (reference sequence). CDR3: CATSRDLSGPYEQYF. In DNA form, the CDR3 reads TGTGCCACCAGCAGAGATTTATCAGGCCCCTACGAGCAGTACTTC.

V is TRBV19 and J is TRBJ1-2; 7 bases map to TRBD1. The germline gives CDR1 LNHDA, CDR2 SQIVND (reference sequence). Losses at the gene ends were 7 bases for V and 8 bases for J; bases not matched to a gene: 7. The CDR3 is made up of 12 amino acids. This chain's CDR3 is CASTDREVGYTF. In DNA form, the CDR3 reads TGTGCCAGTACCGACAGGGAGGTCGGCTACACCTTC.

CDR3 in amino acids: CASSPHTSGANVLTF. CDR3 nucleotides: TGTGCCAGCAGTCCCCACACCTCTGGGGCCAACGTCCTGACTTTC. The chain carries TRBV6-5 and TRBJ2-6; D call uncertain. The CDR3 consists of 15 residues. V lost 5 bases, J lost 0 bases, and 8 bases lay in between. Germline loops: CDR1 MNHEY, CDR2 SVGAGI.

This clone was recorded once. CDR3 DNA: TGTGCCAGCAGTTATGACAGGGGAGACAATCAGCCCCAGCATTTT. Translating it yields CASSYDRGDNQPQHF. The chain is built from TRBV6-5 and TRBJ1-5; 8 bases fit TRBD1. This CDR3 contains 15 residues. The germline V gene has CDR1 MNHEY and CDR2 SVGAGI. V was pared by 3 bases and J by 3 bases, with 4 bases of the junction left unmatched.

This chain connects TRBV12-3 or TRBV12-4 to TRBJ1-1, with 8 bases matching TRBD1. The V and J ends lost 5 bases and 4 bases, in that order; junction bases with no gene match: 3. CDR3 length: 13 residues. The CDR3 DNA reads TGTGCCAGCAGTGCACAGGGGGGCACTGAAGCTTTCTTT. As protein: CASSAQGGTEAFF.